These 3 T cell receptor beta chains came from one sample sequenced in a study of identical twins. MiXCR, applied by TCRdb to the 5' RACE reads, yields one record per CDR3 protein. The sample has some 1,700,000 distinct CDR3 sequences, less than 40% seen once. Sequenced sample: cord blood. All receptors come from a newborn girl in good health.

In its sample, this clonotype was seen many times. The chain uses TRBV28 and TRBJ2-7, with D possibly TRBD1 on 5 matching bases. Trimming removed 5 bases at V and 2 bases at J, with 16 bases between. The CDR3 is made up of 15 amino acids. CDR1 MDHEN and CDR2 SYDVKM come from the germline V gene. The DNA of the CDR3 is TGTGCCAGCAGTGGAAGACAGATCCGTCCCTACGAGCAGTACTTC. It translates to CASSGRQIRPYEQYF.

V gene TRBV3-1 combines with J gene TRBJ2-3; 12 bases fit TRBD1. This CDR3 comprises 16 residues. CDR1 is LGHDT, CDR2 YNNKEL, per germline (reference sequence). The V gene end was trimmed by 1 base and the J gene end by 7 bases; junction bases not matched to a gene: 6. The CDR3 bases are TGTGCCAGCAGCCAAGGAGCGGGACAGGGGGCTAATACGCAGTATTTT. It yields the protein CASSQGAGQGANTQYF.

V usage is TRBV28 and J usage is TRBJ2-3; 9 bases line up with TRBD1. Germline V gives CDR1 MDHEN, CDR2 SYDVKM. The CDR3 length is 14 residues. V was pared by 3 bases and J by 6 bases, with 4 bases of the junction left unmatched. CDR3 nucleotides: TGTGCCAGCAGTTTTGCTGGGACAGGGGATACGCAGTATTTT. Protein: CASSFAGTGDTQYF.